The 28 T cell receptor beta chains reported below all come from one sample, sequenced in a study of blood T cell repertoires in COVID-19. Method: immunoSEQ multiplex PCR; TCRdb's copy keeps in-frame clones and lacks some. The repertoire includes some 270,000 clones, 85% to 95% of them detected once, and around 2.8% sits in the top ten. Sequenced material: PBMCs or T cells enriched from blood (not recorded which). All receptors come from a man aged 40-49 years who had been exposed to COVID-19.

The count of this clone is one. The chain joins TRBV9 to TRBJ1-3; no reliable D call. The CDR3 runs to 15 residues. CDR1 is SGDLS and CDR2 is YYNGEE in the germline V gene. V lost 3 bases, J lost 0 bases, and 10 bases lay in between. The DNA for the CDR3 is TGTGCCAGCAGCGGGACGGGAAGCTCTGGAAACACCATATATTTT. It is translated as CASSGTGSSGNTIYF.

The chain uses TRBV27 and TRBJ2-1; maybe TRBD2 (6 bases). CDR1 is MNHEY and CDR2 is SMNVEV in the germline V gene (reference sequence). The CDR3 has 16 residues. V lost 2 bases to trimming and J lost 0 bases, with 11 bases between them. The CDR3 loop reads CASSLIPGDSYNEQFF. The CDR3 bases are TGTGCCAGCAGTTTAATCCCGGGGGACTCCTACAATGAGCAGTTCTTC.

This chain links TRBV10-3 with TRBJ2-3; D may be TRBD1 (6 bases). The germline V gene encodes CDR1 ENHRY and CDR2 SYGVKD. This CDR3 contains 14 residues. The V end was cut by 10 bases, the J end by 2 bases, with 16 bases between. The CDR3 region is CATTGGAVTDTQYF. The CDR3 nucleotides read TGTGCCACGACTGGGGGCGCCGTCACAGATACGCAGTATTTT.

The chain recombines TRBV28 with TRBJ1-5, with D maybe TRBD1 (5 bases). The germline V and J ends were trimmed by 1 base and 6 bases, with 16 bases remaining between them. CDR1 MDHEN and CDR2 SYDVKM come from the germline V gene. This CDR3 spans 16 amino acids. The chain's CDR3 is CASSLFGPQGFQPQHF. The CDR3 bases are TGTGCCAGCAGTTTATTTGGACCTCAGGGTTTTCAGCCCCAGCATTTT.

The chain recombines TRBV29-1 with TRBJ2-1, with a tentative D call TRBD2 (7 bases). V gave up 7 bases and J gave up 7 bases, with 17 bases separating them. Germline V gene sequence: CDR1 SQVTM, CDR2 ANQGSEA. The CDR3 covers 13 residues. This chain's CDR3 is CSARGSGGNEQFF. The CDR3 DNA is TGCAGCGCGAGGGGGTCGGGGGGTAATGAGCAGTTCTTC.

The gene calls are TRBV29-1 and TRBJ1-1; D is possibly TRBD1 (6 bases). The CDR3 is made up of 13 amino acids. Trimming cost V 3 bases and J 3 bases, with 11 bases left between them. Germline CDR1 SQVTM, CDR2 ANQGSEA. Written as DNA, the CDR3 is TGCAGCGTTGAGGACAGTGGGTACACTGAAGCTTTCTTT. The encoded protein is CSVEDSGYTEAFF.

V gene TRBV12-5 combines with J gene TRBJ1-2; 10 positions agree with TRBD1. V shed 0 bases and J 4 bases; nucleotides not matched to a gene: 2. The V gene's germline CDR1 is LGHNT and CDR2 FRNRAP. The CDR3 extends over 15 amino acids. CDR3 sequence reads: CASGLVRDRGYGYTF. The DNA for the CDR3 is TGTGCTAGTGGTTTGGTAAGGGACAGGGGCTATGGCTACACCTTC. The full variable domain, with the rest looked up from reference TRBV12-5 and TRBJ1-2, is DARVTQTPRHKVTEMGQEVTMRCQPILGHNTVFWYRQTMMQGLELLAYFRNRAPLDDSGMPKDRFSAEMPDATLATLKIQPSEPRDSAVYFCASGLVRDRGYGYTFGSGTRLTVV.

The chain links TRBV3-1 (or the pseudogene TRBV3-2) to TRBJ1-6; 9 bases align to TRBD1. This CDR3 is 16 amino acids long. Germline CDR1 reads LGHDT; CDR2 reads YNNKEL (reference sequence). The V gene end was trimmed by 6 bases and the J gene end by 1 base; junction bases not matched to a gene: 4. CDR3 bases: TGTGCCAGCAGGTTGACAGGGGGATCCTATAATTCACCCCTCCACTTT. Its protein product is CASRLTGGSYNSPLHF.

V usage is TRBV4-1 and J usage is TRBJ1-2; D might be TRBD1 (6 bases). The V end lost 3 bases, the J end lost 4 bases, and 15 bases lay between the germline ends. This CDR3 region has 15 residues. The germline gives CDR1 MGHRA, CDR2 YSYEKL. CDR3 sequence reads: CASSHPPGGSYGYTF. CDR3 sequence (DNA): TGCGCCAGCAGCCACCCCCCTGGGGGCTCCTATGGCTACACCTTC.

V is TRBV3-1 (or the pseudogene TRBV3-2) and J is TRBJ2-1; 13 bases line up with TRBD2. The CDR3 loop spans 18 amino acids. Trimming took 5 bases from V and 3 from J; bases not matched to a gene: 10. Germline CDR1 is LGHDT and CDR2 is YNNKEL (reference sequence). CDR3 loop: CASSDYSRLAGGYNEQFF. The CDR3 DNA is TGTGCCAGCAGCGACTACAGTCGACTAGCGGGAGGCTACAATGAGCAGTTCTTC.

The chain is built from TRBV2 and TRBJ2-2; D is uncertain. V was trimmed by 4 bases and J by 5 bases, leaving 14 bases between them. Germline CDR1 is SNHLY and CDR2 is FYNNEI. There are 15 residues in the CDR3. CDR3 in DNA: TGTGCCAGCAGTGGAACCACCAGGCAGACCGGGGAGCTGTTTTTT. Amino acids: CASSGTTRQTGELFF.

This clone was seen more than once but under ten times. The CDR3 reads CASSGPHGTANSPLHF. The CDR3 nucleotides read TGTGCCAGCAGCGGACCGCACGGGACAGCGAATTCACCCCTCCACTTT. The chain has TRBV9 and TRBJ1-6; 7 bases line up with TRBD1. Germline values: CDR1 SGDLS, CDR2 YYNGEE. The J segment lost 7 bases and the V segment lost 3 bases, leaving 10 bases of the junction unmatched. The CDR3 has 16 residues.

V usage is TRBV5-4 and J usage is TRBJ2-7, with 13 bases identical to TRBD2. Germline-derived CDR1 and CDR2 are SGHNT and YYREEE (reference sequence). There are 16 residues in the CDR3. Trimming took 4 bases from V and 5 from J; bases not matched to a gene: 9. The CDR3 is CASSPGTSGMSNEQYF. In DNA, the CDR3 is TGTGCCAGCAGCCCCGGGACTAGCGGGATGAGCAACGAGCAGTACTTC.

CDR3 bases: TGTGCCAGTAGTAGGACTAATCCGTCGAACCAGCCCCAGCATTTT. Translation gives CASSRTNPSNQPQHF. The V and J genes are TRBV19 and TRBJ1-5; D remains unclear. The V end was cut by 4 bases, the J end by 7 bases, with 17 bases between. The CDR3 spans 15 residues. Per germline, CDR1 LNHDA and CDR2 SQIVND (reference sequence). Filled out from reference TRBV19 and TRBJ1-5, the complete variable domain reads DGGITQSPKYLFRKEGQNVTLSCEQNLNHDAMYWYRQDPGQGLRLIYYSQIVNDFQKGDIAEGYSVSREKKESFPLTVTSAQKNPTAFYLCASSRTNPSNQPQHFGDGTRLSIL.

The chain couples TRBV28 to TRBJ1-1, with 8 bases matching TRBD1. Losses at the gene ends were 11 bases for V and 4 bases for J; bases not matched to a gene: 12. Germline V CDR1 and CDR2: MDHEN, SYDVKM. The CDR3 runs 14 residues. CDR3 nucleotide sequence: TGTGCCTCTCTCAGGGGGCGGGTATCCACTGAAGCTTTCTTT. The encoded protein is CASLRGRVSTEAFF.

In this sample, this clone turned up a few times. This chain links TRBV5-1 with TRBJ2-7; 9 bases agree with TRBD1. The CDR3 runs to 15 residues. Germline V CDR1 and CDR2: SGHRS, YFSETQ. V lost 0 bases and J lost 3; bases outside the gene matches: 4. The CDR3 reads CASSLVTGGGYEQYF. As DNA, the CDR3 is TGCGCCAGCAGCTTGGTAACAGGGGGCGGCTACGAGCAGTACTTC.

The rearrangement joins TRBV30 to TRBJ2-7; D possibly corresponds to TRBD2 (5 bases). Between the trimmed V and J ends, which lost 2 bases and 5 bases, there was a span of 13 bases. The CDR3 runs to 13 residues. CDR1 and CDR2 (germline): GTSNPN, SVGIG (reference sequence). CDR3 loop: CAWSLAGPHEQYF. DNA for the CDR3: TGTGCCTGGAGTCTCGCGGGCCCCCACGAGCAGTACTTC.

The chain joins TRBV24-1 to TRBJ2-1, with 8 bases that match TRBD2. Germline loops: CDR1 KGHDR, CDR2 SFDVKD. Trimming removed 3 bases from V and 5 bases from J; junction bases left unmatched: 5. The CDR3 consists of 15 residues. The CDR3 loop is CATSDSGRGNNEQFF. The DNA for the CDR3 is TGTGCCACCAGTGATAGCGGGAGAGGTAACAATGAGCAGTTCTTC.

A word on this clone: One end of the junction fails to match germline, which may point to a read error. The rearrangement joins TRBV5-5 to TRBJ2-7, with no clear D. Per the germline V gene, CDR1 is SGHKS and CDR2 is YYEKEE (reference sequence). The CDR3 totals 16 residues. CDR3 amino acids: CASNLDTWRYPYEQYF. The CDR3 coding sequence is TGTGCCAGCAACTTGGATACATGGCGGTACCCCTACGAGCAGTACTTC.

This sequence joins TRBV5-4 and TRBJ2-2, with TRBD2 as a possible D gene (6 bases). The germline V and J ends were trimmed by 0 bases and 0 bases, with 15 bases remaining between them. The CDR3 has 18 residues. Germline V gene data show CDR1 as SGHNT and CDR2 as YYREEE (reference sequence). This CDR3 reads CASSLVFGSGANTGELFF. For the CDR3, the DNA is TGTGCCAGCAGCTTGGTATTCGGTAGCGGAGCGAACACCGGGGAGCTGTTTTTT.

V usage is TRBV6-5 and J usage is TRBJ1-3; no clear D. The CDR3 runs 12 residues. Germline values: CDR1 MNHEY, CDR2 SVGAGI. V was pared by 10 bases and J by 0 bases, with 7 bases between. The CDR3 nucleotides are TGTGCCACCAGCTTCTCTGGAAACACCATATATTTT. This codes for CATSFSGNTIYF.

This chain connects TRBV4-2 to TRBJ1-5, with TRBD1 matching over 7 bases. Germline assignment: CDR1 LGHNA and CDR2 YNFKEQ. The CDR3 is made up of 16 amino acids. V lost 3 bases and J lost 4; bases outside the gene matches: 9. The CDR3 is CASSHQPGTDNQPQHF. DNA for the CDR3: TGTGCCAGCAGCCATCAACCCGGGACAGATAATCAGCCCCAGCATTTT.

The V gene is TRBV25-1, the J gene TRBJ2-4; TRBD1 matches at 11 bases. Trimming removed 2 bases from V and 6 bases from J; junction bases left unmatched: 9. The CDR3 spans 17 residues. The V gene's germline CDR1 is MGHDK and CDR2 SYGVNS. The DNA for the CDR3 is TGTGCCAGCAGTGAACCTGTCGCCGGGACAGGGGGAAACATTCAGTACTTC. Amino acid sequence: CASSEPVAGTGGNIQYF.

The rearrangement joins TRBV5-1 to TRBJ2-1, with D possibly TRBD1 on 7 matching bases. Trimming pared 7 bases from V and 7 bases from J, leaving 21 bases between. The length of the CDR3 is 15 residues. Germline V gene data show CDR1 as SGHRS and CDR2 as YFSETQ. The CDR3 nucleotides read TGCGCCAGCCTATCCGGGACAGCGGAGGGGAATGAGCAGTTCTTC. Amino acids: CASLSGTAEGNEQFF.

The chain links TRBV27 to TRBJ1-4; D remains unclear. V was clipped by 5 bases and J by 7 bases, with 14 bases between them. Germline CDR1 reads MNHEY; CDR2 reads SMNVEV (reference sequence). The CDR3 spans 14 residues. The CDR3 reads CASSPRETLEKLFF. The CDR3 region has the DNA TGTGCCAGCAGTCCCCGAGAGACACTTGAAAAACTGTTTTTT.

This sequence joins TRBV5-1 and TRBJ2-1; possible D gene TRBD1, 7 bases. V shed 0 bases and J shed 3 bases, with 16 bases lying between them. CDR1 SGHRS and CDR2 YFSETQ come from the germline V gene. There are 17 residues in the CDR3. CDR3 DNA sequence: TGCGCCAGCAGCTTGGCCGCAGGGGGGAAATACTACAATGAGCAGTTCTTC. It codes for CASSLAAGGKYYNEQFF.

The rearrangement links TRBV6-5 to TRBJ1-2, with 7 bases aligning to TRBD1. The V gene's germline CDR1 is MNHEY and CDR2 SVGAGI. CDR3 length equals 13 residues. Trimming removed 0 bases from V and 7 bases from J; junction bases left unmatched: 2. DNA for the CDR3: TGTGCCAGCAGTTACTCGACAGGGAGTGGCTACACCTTC. Protein product: CASSYSTGSGYTF.

The V call is TRBV5-1, the J call TRBJ2-7, with 7 bases that match TRBD2. Germline V gene data show CDR1 as SGHRS and CDR2 as YFSETQ. This CDR3 contains 15 residues. V trimming: 1 base; J trimming: 0 bases; junction bases outside the gene matches: 4. The CDR3 region has the DNA TGCGCCAGCAGCTTGACTAGCGCCTACTCCTACGAGCAGTACTTC. Encoded protein: CASSLTSAYSYEQYF.